One sample yielded the 27 T cell receptor beta chains listed below, sequenced in a study of CD8+ T cells in alopecia areata. cDNA serving as the sequencing template came from extracted, reverse transcribed RNA. TCRdb's copy holds only in-frame clones and misses some; the assay was immunoSEQ multiplex PCR. The sample shows some 220,000 clones, about 58% of them seen only once. Treatment defined: oral pan-JAK inhibitor, 5-10 mg twice daily. The sample was CD4+ T cells sorted from blood, taken at week 4, from a patient treated with tofacitinib. The receptors shown here come from a human donor with alopecia areata.

This clone was observed a handful of times. This chain links TRBV7-2 with TRBJ1-1, with D tentatively TRBD1 (5 bases). The CDR3 has 12 amino acids. V was trimmed by 8 bases and J by 4 bases, leaving 11 bases between them. Per germline, CDR1 SGHTA and CDR2 FQGNSA. The DNA for the CDR3 is TGTGCCAGCCGGGGGGGACCCACTGAAGCTTTCTTT. It encodes CASRGGPTEAFF. Together with reference TRBV7-2 and TRBJ1-1, the CDR3 gives the full variable domain: GAGVSQSPSNKVTEKGKDVELRCDPISGHTALYWYRQSLGQGLEFLIYFQGNSAPDKSGLPSDRFSAERTGGSVSTLTIQRTQQEDSAVYLCASRGGPTEAFFGQGTRLTVV.

This clone has just a few counts. The chain carries TRBV5-1 and TRBJ2-2; tentatively, D is TRBD1 (6 bases). V was clipped by 4 bases and J by 6 bases, with 13 bases between them. Germline V CDR1 and CDR2: SGHRS, YFSETQ. CDR3 length: 14 amino acids. CDR3 in DNA: TGCGCCAGCAGCCCGAAGACAGGTCCCGGGGAGCTGTTTTTT. Its translation is CASSPKTGPGELFF.

J is TRBJ1-5 and V is TRBV18, with unresolved D. V was pared by 1 base and J by 5 bases, with 9 bases between. This CDR3 contains 14 residues. The germline V gene has CDR1 KGHSH and CDR2 LQKENI. CDR3 coding DNA: TGTGCCAGCTCACCACTCAGTTCGGATCAGCCCCAGCATTTT. Translation: CASSPLSSDQPQHF.

This clone was seen a few times. This rearrangement joins TRBV13 to TRBJ1-2, with D unclear. V dropped 6 bases and J dropped 4 bases, with 15 bases sitting between them. Germline-derived CDR1 and CDR2 are PRHDT and FYEKMQ (reference sequence). This CDR3 region has 14 residues. The CDR3 DNA is TGTGCCAGCAGTCGCGATCCCTCCAGCTATGGCTACACCTTC. Translated: CASSRDPSSYGYTF.

This chain uses TRBV5-6 with TRBJ1-6; a weak D match, TRBD1 (6 bases). Germline assignment: CDR1 SGHDT and CDR2 YYEEEE. The V and J ends lost 3 bases and 7 bases respectively, with 11 bases between them. The CDR3 loop spans 14 amino acids. This CDR3 is CASSSTGSNSPLHF. The CDR3 coding sequence is TGTGCCAGCAGCTCGACAGGCTCGAATTCACCCCTCCACTTT.

V and J are TRBV7-9 and TRBJ2-1; D may be TRBD1 (5 bases). Looked up from germline, CDR1 is SEHNR and CDR2 is FQNEAQ (reference sequence). The CDR3 extends over 14 amino acids. Trimming left V 2 bases short and J 10 bases short, with 15 bases between. CDR3 amino acids: CASSLKSRVEEQFF. The CDR3 coding sequence is TGTGCCAGCAGCTTAAAATCCAGGGTGGAGGAGCAGTTCTTC.

The chain couples TRBV4-3 to TRBJ1-2; maybe TRBD1 (5 bases). The CDR3 is 14 amino acids. Germline assignment: CDR1 LGHNA and CDR2 YSLEER. Trimming took off 4 bases at V and 4 bases at J, with 13 bases between the two ends. The CDR3 spells CASSLDSGGYGYTF. CDR3 DNA: TGCGCCAGCAGCCTCGACAGCGGAGGCTATGGCTACACCTTC.

The V and J genes are TRBV7-2 and TRBJ2-7; 10 bases agree with TRBD2. V trimming: 3 bases; J trimming: 4 bases; junction bases outside the gene matches: 3. Germline lookup yields CDR1 SGHTA and CDR2 FQGNSA. The CDR3 consists of 14 residues. The CDR3 DNA follows: TGTGCCAGCAGCTTCCTAGCGGGGGAGTACGAGCAGTACTTC. This sequence encodes CASSFLAGEYEQYF.

V is TRBV7-6 and J is TRBJ2-1, with 10 bases aligning to TRBD2. This CDR3 has 16 amino acids. The trim removed 5 bases at V and 12 bases at J, leaving 16 bases unmatched. Germline V lookup: CDR1 SGHVS, CDR2 FNYEAQ. The CDR3 region has the DNA TGTGCCAGCAGCCGTCAAGCTAGCGGGGGTTTCGAGGGGCAGTTCTTC. This gives the protein CASSRQASGGFEGQFF.

The chain is built from TRBV5-1 and TRBJ2-6; the match to TRBD2 covers 9 bases. This CDR3 has 19 amino acids. From germline, CDR1 is SGHRS and CDR2 YFSETQ. With 0 bases clipped from V and 1 base from J, the junction kept 8 bases outside the gene matches. The CDR3 sequence: CASSLDWTSARSGANVLTF. The CDR3 region has the DNA TGCGCCAGCAGCTTGGATTGGACTAGCGCCCGTTCTGGGGCCAACGTCCTGACTTTC.

The chain employs TRBV19 and TRBJ2-3; D uncertain. The CDR3 has 12 amino acids. The V and J ends lost 6 bases and 2 bases respectively, with 6 bases between them. Per germline, CDR1 LNHDA and CDR2 SQIVND (reference sequence). The CDR3 loop is CASRGSTDTQYF. The CDR3, as DNA: TGTGCCAGTAGGGGTTCCACAGATACGCAGTATTTT.

The table lists this clone with many counts. This chain connects TRBV2 to TRBJ1-1; D is unresolved. The CDR3 extends over 14 amino acids. V was clipped by 5 bases and J by 1 base, with 11 bases between them. Looked up from germline, CDR1 is SNHLY and CDR2 is FYNNEI. The CDR3 here is CASSYDKGNTEAFF. CDR3 sequence (DNA): TGTGCCAGCAGTTACGACAAAGGGAACACTGAAGCTTTCTTT.

This clone was seen more than once but under ten times. The chain employs TRBV5-1 and TRBJ2-3, with 12 positions matching TRBD1. The CDR3 contains 15 residues. Germline CDR1 and CDR2: SGHRS and YFSETQ. After removal of 6 bases from V and 6 bases from J, the junction contained 8 bases not matched to a gene. CDR3 DNA: TGCGCCAGCACCATGGGACAGGGGGCTCCGGATACGCAGTATTTT. It encodes CASTMGQGAPDTQYF.

This clone was detected a few times. The rearrangement links TRBV7-3 to TRBJ2-1; TRBD1 might be the D (6 bases). This CDR3 is 13 amino acids long. V lost 4 bases, J lost 8 bases, and 12 bases lay in between. CDR1 and CDR2 from the germline V gene are SGHTA and FQGTGA. The CDR3, as DNA: TGTGCCAGCAGCTCTAAAGGGGGTCATGAGCAGTTCTTC. It yields the protein CASSSKGGHEQFF.

The V call is TRBV5-1, the J call TRBJ2-5, with D perhaps TRBD2 (6 bases). Germline V CDR1 and CDR2: SGHRS, YFSETQ. Trimming took off 4 bases at V and 4 bases at J, with 17 bases between the two ends. CDR3 size: 15 residues. The CDR3 bases are TGCGCCAGCAGCCCAACCGGGGGTCTAGGAGAGACCCAGTACTTC. Amino acid sequence: CASSPTGGLGETQYF.

The CDR3 region is CASSQQGPSYEQYF. The CDR3 bases are TGTGCCAGCAGCCAACAGGGGCCCTCCTACGAGCAGTACTTC. The rearrangement uses TRBV7-9 and TRBJ2-7; 7 nucleotides line up with TRBD1. The CDR3 is 14 residues long. J gave up 0 bases and V 5 bases, and 4 bases lay outside the gene matches. CDR1 SEHNR and CDR2 FQNEAQ come from the germline V gene (reference sequence).

This chain connects TRBV30 to TRBJ1-1; TRBD1 is a possible D gene (5 bases). V was trimmed by 7 bases and J by 1 base, leaving 13 bases between them. Germline CDR1 reads GTSNPN; CDR2 reads SVGIG (reference sequence). The CDR3 covers 13 residues. Here the CDR3 reads CASMKGTNTEAFF. CDR3 in DNA: TGTGCCTCCATGAAGGGGACGAACACTGAAGCTTTCTTT.

This clone was observed a few times. The same CDR3 also results from other DNA sequences found in this sample. This rearrangement joins TRBV29-1 to TRBJ2-5; D not resolved. This CDR3 has 12 amino acids. Per the germline V gene, CDR1 is SQVTM and CDR2 is ANQGSEA. Trimming took off 4 bases at V and 1 base at J, with 7 bases between the two ends. CDR3 residues: CSVGRIQETQYF. The CDR3 nucleotides are TGCAGCGTTGGACGGATCCAAGAGACCCAGTACTTC.

This sequence joins TRBV27 and TRBJ1-1; D is unresolved. With 6 bases removed from V and 1 base from J, the gap between germline ends came to 9 bases. Per the germline V gene, CDR1 is MNHEY and CDR2 is SMNVEV (reference sequence). The CDR3 extends over 13 amino acids. CDR3 loop: CASSRTQNTEAFF. CDR3 nucleotides: TGTGCCAGCAGCCGGACGCAGAACACTGAAGCTTTCTTT.

The chain joins TRBV5-6 to TRBJ2-1, with no clear D. V was cut by 5 bases and J by 0 bases, with 9 bases left in between. The CDR3 contains 14 residues. Per the germline V gene, CDR1 is SGHDT and CDR2 is YYEEEE. CDR3 nucleotides: TGTGCCAGCAGGAAGGACCCCTCCTACAATGAGCAGTTCTTC. Translated: CASRKDPSYNEQFF.

In its sample, this clone was seen a few times. V usage is TRBV5-6 and J usage is TRBJ1-5; D ambiguous. The germline CDR1 and CDR2 sequences are SGHDT and YYEEEE. V was clipped by 1 base and J by 3 bases, with 14 bases between them. This CDR3 is 16 amino acids long. CDR3 sequence reads: CASSLTGEGTNQPQHF. The CDR3 bases are TGTGCCAGCAGCTTGACCGGGGAGGGAACCAATCAGCCCCAGCATTTT.

The sample holds a few counts of this clone. The chain is built from TRBV5-6 and TRBJ1-1; D possibly corresponds to TRBD1 (6 bases). CDR1 is SGHDT, CDR2 YYEEEE, per germline. Trimming took off 0 bases at V and 3 bases at J, with 15 bases between the two ends. This CDR3 has 16 residues. CDR3 sequence reads: CASSLDEQGGYTEAFF. The CDR3, as DNA: TGTGCCAGCAGCTTGGATGAACAGGGAGGGTACACTGAAGCTTTCTTT.

The chain is built from TRBV30 and TRBJ1-3; D is unresolved. This CDR3 is 12 amino acids long. The germline V gene encodes CDR1 GTSNPN and CDR2 SVGIG (reference sequence). V lost 4 bases, J lost 9 bases, and 13 bases lay in between. The CDR3 spells CAWNSAYGTIYF. Written as DNA, the CDR3 is TGTGCCTGGAATTCGGCGTATGGCACCATATATTTT.

Regarding this clone: Other nucleotide sequences from this sample produce the same CDR3. The chain combines TRBV29-1 with TRBJ2-7; D remains unclear. Germline loops: CDR1 SQVTM, CDR2 ANQGSEA. Trimming took 1 base from V and 4 from J, leaving 5 bases between them. The CDR3 extends over 11 amino acids. CDR3 sequence (DNA): TGCAGCGTTGAAGTATCGTACGAGCAGTACTTC. It specifies CSVEVSYEQYF.

This clone was observed a single time. This chain joins TRBV25-1 and TRBJ1-1; maybe TRBD1 (6 bases). V was trimmed by 1 base and J by 0 bases, leaving 15 bases between them. CDR3 length: 17 amino acids. Germline CDR1 MGHDK, CDR2 SYGVNS. In DNA form, the CDR3 reads TGTGCCAGCAGTGAATGGCACAGGGAGCGTTTGAACACTGAAGCTTTCTTT. Encoded protein: CASSEWHRERLNTEAFF.

This clone has a handful of counts. One end of the junction does not line up with germline, which may come from a read error. The rearrangement links TRBV25-1 to TRBJ2-7; 7 bases are shared with TRBD1. This CDR3 is built from 15 residues. The germline CDR1 and CDR2 sequences are MGHDK and SYGVNS. The CDR3 DNA is TGTGCCAGCAGCGGAAGGGGGCAGAGCTCCCACGAGCAGTACTTC. It specifies CASSGRGQSSHEQYF.

Here the CDR3 reads CASSIRDTQYF. The CDR3 bases are TGTGCCAGCAGCATCAGAGATACGCAGTATTTT. The chain recombines TRBV13 with TRBJ2-3; D gene unclear. This CDR3 has 11 residues. Between the trimmed V and J ends, which lost 5 bases and 5 bases, there was a span of 5 bases. Germline V gene data show CDR1 as PRHDT and CDR2 as FYEKMQ (reference sequence).